Listed below are T cell receptor beta chains from one sample, sequenced in a study of response to subunit inactivated influenza vaccine. TCRdb passed the RT-PCR reads through MiXCR, listing each CDR3 protein once. Altogether hundreds of thousands of distinct CDR3 sequences are present, 7.5% to 8.5% being singletons, with the ten largest covering approximately 12%. The material sequenced was PBMCs from blood, taken approximately 25 months after vaccination. The receptors shown here come from a man in his fifties or sixties who received an inactivated influenza vaccine. Each CDR3 is given with its conserved first and last residue. A D gene is named only where the DNA matches it firmly. Size values are once, few and many counts, or a class for expanded clones, and some rows have none.

cdr3_length	j_call	clone_size	d_call	v_call	cdr3_aa	cdr3_nt
13	TRBJ2-5	many	-	TRBV20-1	CSARDFNQETQYF	TGCAGTGCTAGAGACTTTAACCAAGAGACCCAGTACTTC
13	TRBJ2-7	-	TRBD1	TRBV7-3	CASSAYRGYEQYF	TGTGCCAGCAGCGCATACAGGGGTTACGAGCAGTACTTC
14	TRBJ1-4	few	-	TRBV12-3/TRBV12-4	CASRQGLANEKLFF	TGTGCCAGCAGACAGGGTCTTGCTAATGAAAAACTGTTTTTT
15	TRBJ2-1	many	TRBD1	TRBV19	CASSPRWDSRDEQFF	TGTGCCAGTAGTCCCCGCTGGGACAGCAGGGATGAGCAGTTCTTC
17	TRBJ2-1	few	TRBD2	TRBV5-1	CASSLTGTSGVYNEQFF	TGCGCCAGCAGCTTGACCGGGACTAGCGGGGTGTACAATGAGCAGTTCTTC
16	TRBJ2-1	-	TRBD2	TRBV28	CATHPLGLEKGNEQFF	TGTGCCACCCACCCACTTGGACTAGAGAAGGGCAATGAGCAGTTCTTC
17	TRBJ2-2	many	-	TRBV5-1	CASSLAGSASNTGELFF	TGCGCCAGCAGCTTGGCGGGTAGCGCGTCGAACACCGGGGAGCTGTTTTTT
12	TRBJ2-1	few	-	TRBV6-2/TRBV6-3	CASRLGGGSWVF	TGTGCCAGCAGACTCGGCGGGGGCTCGTGGGTCTTC
13	TRBJ2-2	many	-	TRBV15	CATSRGVSGELFF	TGTGCCACCAGCAGAGGGGTATCTGGGGAGCTGTTTTTT
14	TRBJ2-5	-	TRBD2	TRBV5-1	CARSLDSGGETQYF	TGCGCCCGCAGCTTGGATTCGGGAGGGGAGACCCAGTACTTC
14	TRBJ1-2	-	-	TRBV20-1	CSARATGQVDGYTF	TGCAGTGCTAGAGCGACAGGTCAGGTTGATGGCTACACCTTC
16	TRBJ2-1	many	-	TRBV24-1	CATSDSGTVHYNEQFF	TGTGCCACCAGTGATTCGGGGACGGTACACTACAATGAGCAGTTCTTC
17	TRBJ2-2	few	TRBD2	TRBV3-1	CASSQRRTGGGTGELFF	TGTGCCAGCAGCCAACGGAGGACGGGAGGGGGTACCGGGGAGCTGTTTTTT
14	TRBJ2-5	few	-	TRBV6-2/TRBV6-3	CASSRGPRQETQYF	TGTGCCAGCAGCCGAGGACCAAGGCAAGAGACCCAGTACTTC
12	TRBJ2-7	many	-	TRBV6-2/TRBV6-3	CASRGNSYEQYF	TGTGCCAGCAGAGGTAACTCCTACGAGCAGTACTTC
12	TRBJ2-7	-	-	TRBV15	CATSRVSGPEYF	TGTGCCACCAGCAGAGTTTCGGGGCCCGAATACTTC
15	TRBJ2-5	many	TRBD2	TRBV5-1	CASSFSGGGQETQYF	TGCGCCAGCAGCTTTAGTGGCGGGGGGCAAGAGACCCAGTACTTC
11	TRBJ2-1	few	-	TRBV20-1	CSPTMGWEQFF	TGCAGCCCCACCATGGGTTGGGAGCAGTTCTTC
15	TRBJ1-6	few	-	TRBV28	CASSLMGASNSPLHF	TGTGCCAGCAGTTTAATGGGGGCATCTAATTCACCCCTCCACTTT
10	TRBJ2-1	few	TRBD2	TRBV12-3/TRBV12-4	CATGGGASLF	TGTGCCACCGGCGGGGGGGCGTCCCTCTTC
16	TRBJ2-6	once	TRBD1	TRBV6-2/TRBV6-3	CASRQGGSAGANVLTF	TGTGCCAGCCGACAGGGGGGGTCGGCTGGGGCCAACGTCCTGACTTTC
16	TRBJ2-1	few	TRBD2	TRBV25-1	CASSDIWAGGPGEQFF	TGTGCCAGCAGTGACATTTGGGCGGGAGGGCCCGGAGAGCAGTTCTTC
14	TRBJ1-6	many	TRBD1	TRBV12-3/TRBV12-4	CASTPGQVNSPLHF	TGTGCCAGCACCCCGGGACAGGTCAATTCACCCCTCCACTTT
14	TRBJ2-2	-	TRBD1	TRBV19	CASSFDRATGELFF	TGTGCCAGTAGTTTCGACAGGGCCACCGGGGAGCTGTTTTTT
12	TRBJ2-7	many	-	TRBV14	CASSLGAHEQYF	TGTGCCAGCAGCCTGGGAGCCCACGAGCAGTACTTC
15	TRBJ2-7	-	-	TRBV20-1	CSARSPRQVTYEQYF	TGCAGTGCTAGGTCGCCAAGACAGGTAACCTACGAGCAGTACTTC
13	TRBJ2-1	-	TRBD1	TRBV29-1	CSGRDRVYNEQFF	TGCAGCGGCCGGGACAGGGTCTACAATGAGCAGTTCTTC
11	TRBJ1-5	-	-	TRBV20-1	CSLDSNQPQHF	TGCAGTTTGGACAGCAATCAGCCCCAGCATTTT
14	TRBJ2-7	many	-	TRBV5-1	CASSPQTSTYEQYF	TGCGCCAGCAGCCCGCAGACTAGTACCTACGAGCAGTACTTC
13	TRBJ2-7	-	TRBD2	TRBV12-3/TRBV12-4	CASSFAGGREQYF	TGTGCCAGCAGTTTCGCGGGAGGGAGAGAGCAGTACTTC
14	TRBJ2-3	-	TRBD1	TRBV6-1	CASSTGATTDTQYF	TGTGCCAGCAGTACAGGGGCCACCACAGATACGCAGTATTTT
14	TRBJ2-5	-	TRBD1	TRBV15	CATSTTGVIETQYF	TGTGCCACCAGCACCACAGGGGTGATAGAGACCCAGTACTTC
17	TRBJ2-5	-	TRBD2	TRBV29-1	CSVEVSRTSIRGETQYF	TGCAGCGTTGAAGTCTCCAGGACTAGCATTAGGGGAGAGACCCAGTACTTC
16	TRBJ2-3	many	TRBD1	TRBV4-2	CASSQEGQGATDTQYF	TGTGCCAGCAGCCAAGAAGGGCAGGGGGCAACAGATACGCAGTATTTT
14	TRBJ2-5	-	-	TRBV20-1	CSATAGASQETQYF	TGCAGTGCTACTGCGGGGGCTTCCCAAGAGACCCAGTACTTC
13	TRBJ1-5	-	-	TRBV6-1	CASSEAGVGPQHF	TGTGCCAGCAGTGAAGCGGGGGTGGGGCCCCAGCATTTT
14	TRBJ2-1	-	TRBD2	TRBV20-1	CSARPGGALNEQFF	TGCAGTGCTAGGCCGGGGGGGGCATTAAATGAGCAGTTCTTC
14	TRBJ2-3	many	TRBD2	TRBV27	CASSPGTSGDTQYF	TGTGCCAGCAGTCCAGGGACTAGCGGCGATACGCAGTATTTT
17	TRBJ2-3	many	TRBD2	TRBV20-1	CSARNPLASGGADTQYF	TGCAGTGCCCGAAATCCGTTAGCTAGCGGGGGCGCGGATACGCAGTATTTT
13	TRBJ2-7	few	-	TRBV4-1	CASSQAKEGEQYF	TGCGCCAGCAGCCAAGCAAAAGAGGGGGAGCAGTACTTC
14	TRBJ1-2	-	-	TRBV18	CASSHQGGDYGYTF	TGTGCCAGCTCACACCAGGGAGGAGACTATGGCTACACCTTC
17	TRBJ2-2	many	TRBD1	TRBV14	CASSLLPGTGVAGELFF	TGTGCCAGCAGCCTCCTACCCGGGACAGGGGTCGCCGGGGAGCTGTTTTTT
14	TRBJ1-4	few	TRBD1	TRBV6-1	CASSGTGDREKLFF	TGTGCCAGCAGCGGGACAGGGGATAGGGAAAAACTGTTTTTT
16	TRBJ2-1	few	TRBD2	TRBV6-2/TRBV6-3	CASSYAGLAGLNEQFF	TGTGCCAGCAGTTACGCGGGACTAGCGGGCCTCAATGAGCAGTTCTTC